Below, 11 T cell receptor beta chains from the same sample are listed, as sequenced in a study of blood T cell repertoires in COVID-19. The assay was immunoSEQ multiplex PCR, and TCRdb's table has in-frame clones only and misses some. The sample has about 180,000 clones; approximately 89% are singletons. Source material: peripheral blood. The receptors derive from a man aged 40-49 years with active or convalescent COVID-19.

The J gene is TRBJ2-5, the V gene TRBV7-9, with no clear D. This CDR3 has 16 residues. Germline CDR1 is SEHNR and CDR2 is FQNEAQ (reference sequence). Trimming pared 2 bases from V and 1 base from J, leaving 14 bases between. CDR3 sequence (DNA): TGTGCCAGCAGCTTAATCGTAGGAGCCCCCCAAGAGACCCAGTACTTC. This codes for CASSLIVGAPQETQYF.

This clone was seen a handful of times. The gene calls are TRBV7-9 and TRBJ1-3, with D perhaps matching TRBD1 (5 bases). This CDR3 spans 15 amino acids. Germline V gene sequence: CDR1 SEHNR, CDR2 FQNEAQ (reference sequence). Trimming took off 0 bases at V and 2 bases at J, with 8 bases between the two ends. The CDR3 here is CASSLATGTGNTIYF. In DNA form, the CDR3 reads TGTGCCAGCAGCTTAGCTACAGGTACTGGAAACACCATATATTTT.

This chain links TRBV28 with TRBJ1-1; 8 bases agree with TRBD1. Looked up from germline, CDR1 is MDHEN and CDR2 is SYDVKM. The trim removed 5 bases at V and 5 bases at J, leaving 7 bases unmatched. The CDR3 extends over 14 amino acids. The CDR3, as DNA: TGTGCCAGCAGTACACAGGGGGAGTCGACTGAAGCTTTCTTT. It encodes CASSTQGESTEAFF. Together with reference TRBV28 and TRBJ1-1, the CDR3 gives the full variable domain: DVKVTQSSRYLVKRTGEKVFLECVQDMDHENMFWYRQDPGLGLRLIYFSYDVKMKEKGDIPEGYSVSREKKERFSLILESASTNQTSMYLCASSTQGESTEAFFGQGTRLTVV.

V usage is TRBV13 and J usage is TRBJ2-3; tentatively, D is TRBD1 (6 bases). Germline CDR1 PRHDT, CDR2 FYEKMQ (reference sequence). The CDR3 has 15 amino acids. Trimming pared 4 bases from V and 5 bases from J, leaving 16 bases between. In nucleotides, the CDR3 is TGTGCCAGCAGCTACGGGCCTAAAGGGGGAGATACGCAGTATTTT. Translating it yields CASSYGPKGGDTQYF. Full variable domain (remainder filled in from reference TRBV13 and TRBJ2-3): AAGVIQSPRHLIKEKRETATLKCYPIPRHDTVYWYQQGPGQDPQFLISFYEKMQSDKGSIPDRFSAQQFSDYHSELNMSSLELGDSALYFCASSYGPKGGDTQYFGPGTRLTVL.

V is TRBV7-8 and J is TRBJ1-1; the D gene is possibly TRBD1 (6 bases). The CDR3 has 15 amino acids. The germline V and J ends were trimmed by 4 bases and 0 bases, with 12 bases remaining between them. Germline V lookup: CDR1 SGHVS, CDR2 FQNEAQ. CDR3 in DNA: TGTGCCAGCAGCTACAGGGTCGGTATGAACACTGAAGCTTTCTTT. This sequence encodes CASSYRVGMNTEAFF.

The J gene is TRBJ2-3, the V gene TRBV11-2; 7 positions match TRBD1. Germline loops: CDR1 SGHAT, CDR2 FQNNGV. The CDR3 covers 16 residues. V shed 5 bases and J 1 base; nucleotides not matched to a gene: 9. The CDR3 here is CASSQIDRVGTDTQYF. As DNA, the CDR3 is TGTGCCAGCAGCCAAATCGACAGGGTCGGCACAGATACGCAGTATTTT.

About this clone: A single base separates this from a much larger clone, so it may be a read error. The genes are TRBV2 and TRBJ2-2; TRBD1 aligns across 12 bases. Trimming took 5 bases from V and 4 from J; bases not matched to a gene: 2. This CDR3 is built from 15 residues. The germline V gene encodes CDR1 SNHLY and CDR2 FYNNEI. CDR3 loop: CASSPGQGATGELFF. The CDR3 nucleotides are TGTGCCAGCAGTCCGGGACAGGGGGCCACCGGGGAGCTGTTTTTT.

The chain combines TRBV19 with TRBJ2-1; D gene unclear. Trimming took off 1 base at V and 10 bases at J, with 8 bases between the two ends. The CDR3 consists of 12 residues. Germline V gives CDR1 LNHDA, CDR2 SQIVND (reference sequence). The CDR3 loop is CASSIAGVEQFF. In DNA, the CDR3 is TGTGCCAGTAGTATAGCTGGAGTCGAGCAGTTCTTC.

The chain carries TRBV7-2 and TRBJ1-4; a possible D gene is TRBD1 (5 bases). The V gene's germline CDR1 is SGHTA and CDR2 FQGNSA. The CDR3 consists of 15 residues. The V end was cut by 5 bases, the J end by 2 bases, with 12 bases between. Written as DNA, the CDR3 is TGTGCCAGCAGCCGGCAACAGGAGACTAATGAAAAACTGTTTTTT. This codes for CASSRQQETNEKLFF.

The CDR3 reads CASSLQVITNTEAFF. The CDR3 DNA is TGTGCCAGCAGCTTACAAGTTATTACTAACACTGAAGCTTTCTTT. V and J are TRBV7-9 and TRBJ1-1; unclear D gene. The germline V and J ends were trimmed by 2 bases and 2 bases, with 12 bases remaining between them. CDR1 is SEHNR and CDR2 is FQNEAQ in the germline V gene (reference sequence). The CDR3 has 15 residues. Filled out from reference TRBV7-9 and TRBJ1-1, the complete variable domain reads DTGVSQNPRHKITKRGQNVTFRCDPISEHNRLYWYRQTLGQGPEFLTYFQNEAQLEKSRLLSDRFSAERPKGSFSTLEIQRTEQGDSAMYLCASSLQVITNTEAFFGQGTRLTVV.

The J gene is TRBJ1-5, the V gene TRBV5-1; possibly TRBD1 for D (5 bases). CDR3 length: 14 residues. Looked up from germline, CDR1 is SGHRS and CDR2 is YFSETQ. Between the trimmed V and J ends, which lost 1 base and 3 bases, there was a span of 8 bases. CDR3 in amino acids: CASSLPGFNQPQHF. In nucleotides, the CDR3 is TGCGCCAGCAGCTTGCCAGGGTTCAATCAGCCCCAGCATTTT.